This entry features one T cell receptor (beta chain) sequence. V trimming: 1 base; J trimming: 7 bases; junction bases outside the gene matches: 3. Germline loops: CDR1 LGHNA, CDR2 YSLEER. This CDR3 has 13 residues. These data belong to a study of blood T cell repertoires in COVID-19. Study-wide background: Acute and convalescent COVID-19 specimens originated in the United States, Italy and Spain. The analysed material was cDNA or gDNA that came from T cells, B-cell-depleted T cells, or PBMCs.

Authors' analysis steps: Estimated nucleated cell counts came from reference gene primer amplification. Produced via immunoSEQ multiplex PCR; TCRdb's table is partial and in-frame only. V, J and clone size are those of that table, while D and trimming were read from the DNA. The data show about 270,000 clones, more than 65% seen once. Sequenced: peripheral blood. The TCR sequence derives from a woman aged 18-29 years with acute or convalescent COVID-19. This chain uses TRBV4-3 with TRBJ1-1, with TRBD1 matching over 7 bases. The chain's CDR3 is CASSQVGQLEAFF. CDR3 in DNA: TGCGCCAGCAGCCAAGTGGGACAGCTTGAAGCTTTCTTT.